This entry concerns a single T cell receptor beta chain. The data stem from a study of Graves' ophthalmopathy and Graves' hyperthyroidism. As the template, RNA transcripts were used to amplify TCR beta CDR3 regions. An initial RT-PCR round employing HTBI primers preceded a second-round multiplex PCR. Each CDR3 protein gets one entry after TCRdb re-called the multiplex PCR reads with MiXCR. The data hold about 210,000 distinct CDR3 sequences, with around 30% observed a single time. The TCR comes from a man aged 50-60 years with Graves' ophthalmopathy. Sample: peripheral blood.

The CDR3 spells CAIAEVTGSTEAFF. CDR3 sequence (DNA): TGTGCCATCGCAGAAGTGACAGGGAGCACTGAAGCTTTCTTT. V and J are TRBV6-1 and TRBJ1-1; TRBD1 matches at 7 bases. V gave up 10 bases and J gave up 4 bases; unmatched junction bases: 12. The CDR3 has 14 residues. CDR1 is MNHNS, CDR2 SASEGT, per germline.